This T cell receptor beta chain was captured in a study of glioma-infiltrating T cells after dendritic cell vaccination. Assay used: immunoSEQ multiplex PCR; TCRdb lists only in-frame clones, some missing. There are about 73,000 clones in the sample; more than 65% occur only once, and approximately 2.1% lies in the top ten. As to this clone: Its target is not known.

Study results and limitations: No direct clonality-survival link was found; a diverse polyclonal response may matter.

Sequences were derived from blood, sampled before dendritic cell vaccination. The sequence derives from a human donor with glioblastoma.

CDR3 DNA: TGTGCCAGCAGTTTATACGTGCCTACCCTGGGGGGGTATGGCTACACCTTC. Translated: CASSLYVPTLGGYGYTF. The rearrangement uses TRBV27 and TRBJ1-2; perhaps TRBD1 as D (5 bases). Trimming took 1 base from V and 5 from J, leaving 20 bases between them. The CDR3 runs 17 residues. Looked up from germline, CDR1 is MNHEY and CDR2 is SMNVEV (reference sequence).